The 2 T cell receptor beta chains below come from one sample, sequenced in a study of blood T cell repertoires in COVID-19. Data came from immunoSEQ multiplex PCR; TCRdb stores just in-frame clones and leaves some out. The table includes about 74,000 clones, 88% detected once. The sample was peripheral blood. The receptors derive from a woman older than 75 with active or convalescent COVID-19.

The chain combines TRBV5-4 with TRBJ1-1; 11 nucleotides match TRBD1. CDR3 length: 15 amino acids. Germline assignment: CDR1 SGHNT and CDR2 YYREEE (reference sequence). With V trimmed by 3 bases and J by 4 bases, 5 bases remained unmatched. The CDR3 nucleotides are TGTGCCAGCAGCTCCACTGGGACAGGGGGCACTGAAGCTTTCTTT. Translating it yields CASSSTGTGGTEAFF.

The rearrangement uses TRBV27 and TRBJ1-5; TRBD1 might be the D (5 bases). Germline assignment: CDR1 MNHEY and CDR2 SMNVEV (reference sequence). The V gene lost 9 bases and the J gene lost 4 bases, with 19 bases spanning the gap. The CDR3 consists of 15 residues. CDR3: CASAALQEKNQPQHF. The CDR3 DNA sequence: TGTGCCAGTGCCGCCTTACAGGAAAAAAATCAGCCCCAGCATTTT.